Shown below are 14 T cell receptor beta chains from a single sample sequenced in a study of identical twins. TCRdb recomputed calls from the 5' RACE reads with MiXCR, one row per CDR3 protein. Among roughly 1.6 million distinct CDR3 sequences, about 32% were seen once, and the ten largest hold about 0.25%. The sequenced material came from cord blood. These receptor sequences come from a newborn girl in good health.

This clonotype was seen a handful of times. Possible read error: a much larger clone is one base away. The V and J genes are TRBV10-3 and TRBJ2-7, with 10 bases lining up with TRBD2. The V gene's germline CDR1 is ENHRY and CDR2 SYGVKD. This CDR3 spans 15 amino acids. The V segment lost 4 bases and the J segment 0 bases; nucleotides outside the gene matches: 3. The CDR3: CAISGASGSSYEQYF. DNA for the CDR3: TGTGCCATCAGTGGGGCTAGCGGGAGCTCCTACGAGCAGTACTTC.

This sequence joins TRBV7-2 and TRBJ2-1; no firm D call. Between the trimmed V and J ends, which lost 2 bases and 5 bases, there was a span of 10 bases. CDR3 length equals 14 residues. Germline loops: CDR1 SGHTA, CDR2 FQGNSA. CDR3 sequence: CASSLRRSDNEQFF. The CDR3 region has the DNA TGTGCCAGCAGCTTACGGCGGTCGGACAATGAGCAGTTCTTC. The full variable domain, rest sourced from reference TRBV7-2 and TRBJ2-1, is GAGVSQSPSNKVTEKGKDVELRCDPISGHTALYWYRQSLGQGLEFLIYFQGNSAPDKSGLPSDRFSAERTGGSVSTLTIQRTQQEDSAVYLCASSLRRSDNEQFFGPGTRLTVL.

The rearrangement joins TRBV7-9 to TRBJ1-4, with D hard to call. Germline assignment: CDR1 SEHNR and CDR2 FQNEAQ (reference sequence). V was shortened by 1 base and J by 3 bases, with 12 bases between the two germline ends. The CDR3 covers 16 residues. The CDR3 coding sequence is TGTGCCAGCAGCTTAGGGCAGCGGGCACCTAATGAAAAACTGTTTTTT. Encoded protein: CASSLGQRAPNEKLFF.

The rearrangement joins TRBV6-5 to TRBJ2-1, with 7 bases that match TRBD1. CDR3 size: 14 residues. Germline lookup yields CDR1 MNHEY and CDR2 SVGAGI. The junction had 6 bases not matched to a gene; V was cut back by 4 bases and J by 6 bases. The CDR3 is CASSSSDRVNEQFF. The CDR3 DNA follows: TGTGCCAGCAGTTCCTCCGACAGGGTCAATGAGCAGTTCTTC.

The V call is TRBV20-1, the J call TRBJ2-7; 7 bases map to TRBD2. CDR1 is DFQATT, CDR2 SNEGSKA, per germline (reference sequence). The CDR3 is 15 amino acids. The V segment lost 6 bases and the J segment 3 bases; nucleotides outside the gene matches: 14. The CDR3 spells CSAASGPRSNYEQYF. CDR3 DNA: TGCAGTGCCGCTAGCGGTCCGCGGTCCAACTACGAGCAGTACTTC.

This chain connects TRBV21-1 to TRBJ2-1; TRBD1, the D gene given by the table, was not confirmed from the DNA. TRBV21-1 is a known pseudogene. The CDR3 totals 15 residues. This chain's CDR3 is CASSNMWTGYNEQFF. CDR3 DNA: TGTGCCAGCAGCAACATGTGGACAGGGTACAATGAGCAGTTCTTC.

The table lists this clonotype with a few counts. J is TRBJ2-1 and V is TRBV5-1; tentatively, D is TRBD1 (6 bases). CDR1 is SGHRS and CDR2 is YFSETQ in the germline V gene. The CDR3 consists of 13 residues. Trimming took 2 bases from V and 8 from J, leaving 11 bases between them. The DNA for the CDR3 is TGCGCCAGCAGCTTAACAGGGTTCCATGAGCAGTTCTTC. It is translated as CASSLTGFHEQFF.

This chain joins TRBV6-1 and TRBJ2-7; tentative D call: TRBD2 (5 bases). V dropped 6 bases and J dropped 0 bases, with 18 bases sitting between them. The CDR3 contains 16 residues. Per the germline V gene, CDR1 is MNHNS and CDR2 is SASEGT. The CDR3 DNA reads TGTGCCAGCAGCGAACTAACCGGGATCACCTCCTACGAGCAGTACTTC. Its protein product is CASSELTGITSYEQYF.

This clonotype came up many times. The V and J genes are TRBV2 and TRBJ2-7, with 10 positions matching TRBD2. The CDR3 loop spans 11 amino acids. CDR1 is SNHLY and CDR2 is FYNNEI in the germline V gene. V lost 10 bases to trimming and J lost 3 bases; unmatched junction nucleotides: 0. The CDR3 sequence is CATSGGYEQYF. Here the CDR3 DNA reads TGTGCCACTAGCGGGGGCTACGAGCAGTACTTC.

The chain uses TRBV6-6 and TRBJ2-5; TRBD1 matches 9 bases. Germline CDR1 and CDR2: MNHNY and SVGAGI (reference sequence). The CDR3 runs to 12 residues. V lost 7 bases, J lost 11 bases, and 8 bases stayed unmatched. DNA of the CDR3: TGTGCCAGCACAACAGGGGGCGACGGGCAGTACTTC. Translated: CASTTGGDGQYF.

This clonotype was detected only a few times. The chain combines TRBV20-1 with TRBJ1-2; TRBD1 agrees at 7 bases. From germline, CDR1 is DFQATT and CDR2 SNEGSKA (reference sequence). The CDR3 spans 15 residues. Trimming cost V 3 bases and J 0 bases; bases outside gene matches: 7. The CDR3 loop is CSASADRVANYGYTF. The CDR3 bases are TGCAGTGCTAGCGCCGACAGGGTGGCTAACTATGGCTACACCTTC.

This clonotype was recorded many times. The V call is TRBV5-1, the J call TRBJ2-3, with 7 positions matching TRBD2. The CDR3 has 16 amino acids. V shed 0 bases, J shed 0 bases, and the junction held 4 bases outside the gene matches. The germline V gene has CDR1 SGHRS and CDR2 YFSETQ. The CDR3 DNA is TGCGCCAGCAGCTTGGACGGGACTACCAGCACAGATACGCAGTATTTT. Its protein product is CASSLDGTTSTDTQYF.

This chain joins TRBV2 and TRBJ2-1; possible D gene TRBD2, 5 bases. The CDR3 loop spans 11 amino acids. Trimming took 7 bases from V and 15 from J, leaving 16 bases between them. Germline V gene lookup returns CDR1 SNHLY and CDR2 FYNNEI. The CDR3 loop is CASTVGVGWFF. The CDR3 nucleotides read TGTGCCAGCACCGTCGGGGTTGGGTGGTTCTTC.

This clonotype was counted only a few times. This sequence joins TRBV5-1 and TRBJ1-2, with TRBD1 matching over 7 bases. The CDR3 totals 13 residues. After removal of 4 bases from V and 8 bases from J, the junction contained 8 bases not matched to a gene. Germline loops: CDR1 SGHRS, CDR2 YFSETQ. CDR3 coding DNA: TGCGCCAGCAGCCCCCAGGGGGAGGAAGGCTACACCTTC. It is translated as CASSPQGEEGYTF.